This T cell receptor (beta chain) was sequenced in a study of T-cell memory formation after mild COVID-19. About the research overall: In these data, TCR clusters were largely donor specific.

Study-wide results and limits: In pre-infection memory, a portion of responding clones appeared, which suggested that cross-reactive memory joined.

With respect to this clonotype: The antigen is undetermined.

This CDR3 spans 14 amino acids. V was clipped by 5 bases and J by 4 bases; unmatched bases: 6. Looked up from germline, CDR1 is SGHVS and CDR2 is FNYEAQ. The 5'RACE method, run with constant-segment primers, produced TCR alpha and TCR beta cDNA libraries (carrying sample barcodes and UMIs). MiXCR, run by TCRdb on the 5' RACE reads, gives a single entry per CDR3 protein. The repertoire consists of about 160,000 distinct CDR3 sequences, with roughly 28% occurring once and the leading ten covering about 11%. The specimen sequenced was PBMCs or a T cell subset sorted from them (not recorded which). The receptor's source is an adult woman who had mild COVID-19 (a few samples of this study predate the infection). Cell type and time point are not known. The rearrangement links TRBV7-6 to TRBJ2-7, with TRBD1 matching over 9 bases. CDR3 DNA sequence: TGTGCCAGCAGCCCCGGGACAGGGTTTTACGAGCAGTACTTC. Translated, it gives CASSPGTGFYEQYF.